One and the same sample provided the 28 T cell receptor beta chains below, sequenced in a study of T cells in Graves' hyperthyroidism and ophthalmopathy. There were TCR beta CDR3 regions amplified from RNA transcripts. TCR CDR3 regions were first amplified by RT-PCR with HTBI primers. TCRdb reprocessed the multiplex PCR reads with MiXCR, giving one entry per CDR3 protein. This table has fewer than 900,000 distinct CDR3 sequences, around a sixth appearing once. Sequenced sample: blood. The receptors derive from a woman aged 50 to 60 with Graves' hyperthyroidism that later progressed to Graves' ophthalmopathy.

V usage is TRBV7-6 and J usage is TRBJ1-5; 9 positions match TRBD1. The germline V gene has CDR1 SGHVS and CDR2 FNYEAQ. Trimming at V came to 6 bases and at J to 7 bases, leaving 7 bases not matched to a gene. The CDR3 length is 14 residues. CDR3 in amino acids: CASSTGQGFQPQHF. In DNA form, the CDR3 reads TGTGCCAGCAGTACGGGACAGGGTTTCCAGCCCCAGCATTTT.

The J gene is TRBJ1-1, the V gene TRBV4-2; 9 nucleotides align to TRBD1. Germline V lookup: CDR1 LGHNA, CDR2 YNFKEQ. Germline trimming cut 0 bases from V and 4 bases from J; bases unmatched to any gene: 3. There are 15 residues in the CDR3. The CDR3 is CASSQDRDRVTEAFF. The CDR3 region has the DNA TGTGCCAGCAGCCAAGACAGGGACAGGGTCACTGAAGCTTTCTTT.

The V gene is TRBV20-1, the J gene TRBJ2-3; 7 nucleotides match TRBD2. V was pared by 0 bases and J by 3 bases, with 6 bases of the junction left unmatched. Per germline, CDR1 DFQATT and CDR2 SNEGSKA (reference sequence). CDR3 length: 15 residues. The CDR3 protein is CSARDLGGGTDTQYF. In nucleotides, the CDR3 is TGCAGTGCTAGAGATCTGGGCGGGGGTACAGATACGCAGTATTTT.

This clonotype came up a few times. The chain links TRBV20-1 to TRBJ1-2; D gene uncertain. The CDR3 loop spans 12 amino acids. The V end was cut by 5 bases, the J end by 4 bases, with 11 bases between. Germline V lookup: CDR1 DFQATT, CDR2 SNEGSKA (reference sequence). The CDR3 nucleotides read TGCAGTGCTCGGGTCGTTCGCTATGGCTACACCTTC. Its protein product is CSARVVRYGYTF.

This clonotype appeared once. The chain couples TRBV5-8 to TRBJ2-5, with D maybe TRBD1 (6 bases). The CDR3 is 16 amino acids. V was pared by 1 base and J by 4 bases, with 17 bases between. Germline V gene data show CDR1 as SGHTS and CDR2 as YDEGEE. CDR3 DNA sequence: TGTGCCAGCAGCTTGCAGGACAGCGAGCCAGGAGAGACCCAGTACTTC. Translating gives CASSLQDSEPGETQYF.

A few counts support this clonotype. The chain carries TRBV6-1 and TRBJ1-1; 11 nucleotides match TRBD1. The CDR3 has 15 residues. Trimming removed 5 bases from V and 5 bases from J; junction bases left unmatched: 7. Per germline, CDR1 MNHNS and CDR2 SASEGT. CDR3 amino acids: CASSPGGTGGTEAFF. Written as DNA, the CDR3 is TGTGCCAGCAGTCCGGGGGGGACAGGGGGGACTGAAGCTTTCTTT.

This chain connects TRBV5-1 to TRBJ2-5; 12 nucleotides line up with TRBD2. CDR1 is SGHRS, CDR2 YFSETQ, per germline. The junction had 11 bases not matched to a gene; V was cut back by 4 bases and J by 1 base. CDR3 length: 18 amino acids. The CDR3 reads CASSKLSSGGGSQETQYF. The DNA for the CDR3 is TGCGCCAGCAGCAAGTTGTCTAGCGGGGGGGGATCCCAAGAGACCCAGTACTTC.

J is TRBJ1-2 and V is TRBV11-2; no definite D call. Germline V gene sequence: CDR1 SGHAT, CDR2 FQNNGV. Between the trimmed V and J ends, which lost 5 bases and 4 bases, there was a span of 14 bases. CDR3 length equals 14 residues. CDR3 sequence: CASSTRPDFYGYTF. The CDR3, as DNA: TGTGCCAGCAGCACAAGACCCGACTTCTATGGCTACACCTTC.

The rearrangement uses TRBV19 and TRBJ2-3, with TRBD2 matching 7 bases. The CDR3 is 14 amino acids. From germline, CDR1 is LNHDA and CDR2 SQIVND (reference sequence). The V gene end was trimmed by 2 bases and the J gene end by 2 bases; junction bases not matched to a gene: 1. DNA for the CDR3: TGTGCCAGTAGTATACTAGCGGACACAGATACGCAGTATTTT. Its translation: CASSILADTDTQYF.

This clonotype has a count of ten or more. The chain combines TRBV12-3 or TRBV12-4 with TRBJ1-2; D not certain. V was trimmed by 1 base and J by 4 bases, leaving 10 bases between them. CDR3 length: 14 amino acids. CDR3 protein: CASSLGAGIYGYTF. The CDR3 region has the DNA TGTGCCAGCAGTTTAGGTGCCGGGATCTATGGCTACACCTTC.

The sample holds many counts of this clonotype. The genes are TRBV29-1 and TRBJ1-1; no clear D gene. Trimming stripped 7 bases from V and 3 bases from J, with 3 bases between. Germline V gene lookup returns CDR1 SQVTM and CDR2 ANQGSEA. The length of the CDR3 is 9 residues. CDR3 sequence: CSADTEAFF. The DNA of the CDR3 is TGCAGCGCTGACACTGAAGCTTTCTTT.

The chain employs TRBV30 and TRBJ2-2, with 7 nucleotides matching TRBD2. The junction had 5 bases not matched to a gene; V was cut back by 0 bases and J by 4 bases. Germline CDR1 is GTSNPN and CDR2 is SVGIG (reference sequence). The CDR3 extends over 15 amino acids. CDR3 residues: CAWSVILAPTGELFF. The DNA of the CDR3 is TGTGCCTGGAGTGTGATACTAGCGCCCACCGGGGAGCTGTTTTTT. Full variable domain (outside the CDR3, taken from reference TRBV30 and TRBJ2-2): SQTIHQWPATLVQPVGSPLSLECTVEGTSNPNLYWYRQAAGRGLQLLFYSVGIGQISSEVPQNLSASRPQDRQFILSSKKLLLSDSGFYLCAWSVILAPTGELFFGEGSRLTVL.

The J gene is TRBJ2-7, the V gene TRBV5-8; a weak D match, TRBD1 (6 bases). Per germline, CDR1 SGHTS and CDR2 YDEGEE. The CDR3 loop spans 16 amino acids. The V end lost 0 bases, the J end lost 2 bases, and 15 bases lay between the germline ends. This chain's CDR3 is CASSLAQAGDAYEQYF. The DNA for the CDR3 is TGTGCCAGCAGCTTGGCCCAGGCAGGGGATGCCTACGAGCAGTACTTC.

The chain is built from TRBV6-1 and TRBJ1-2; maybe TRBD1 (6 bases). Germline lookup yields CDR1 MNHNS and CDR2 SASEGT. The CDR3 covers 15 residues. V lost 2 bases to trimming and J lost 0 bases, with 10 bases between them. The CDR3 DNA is TGTGCCAGCAGTGAAACAGGGACAACTAACTATGGCTACACCTTC. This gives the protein CASSETGTTNYGYTF.

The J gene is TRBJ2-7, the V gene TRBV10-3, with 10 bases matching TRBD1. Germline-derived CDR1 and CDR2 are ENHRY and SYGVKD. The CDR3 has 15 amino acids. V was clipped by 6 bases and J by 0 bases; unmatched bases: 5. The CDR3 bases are TGTGCCATCAGGCCGGGACAGGGGATCTCCTACGAGCAGTACTTC. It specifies CAIRPGQGISYEQYF.

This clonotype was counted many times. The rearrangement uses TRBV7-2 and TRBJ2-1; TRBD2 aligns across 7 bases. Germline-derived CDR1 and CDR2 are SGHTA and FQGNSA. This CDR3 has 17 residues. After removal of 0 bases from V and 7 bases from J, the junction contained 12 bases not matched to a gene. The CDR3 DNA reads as TGTGCCAGCAGCTTAGCGTGGTTAGGCGGGGGACTAAATGAGCAGTTCTTC. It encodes CASSLAWLGGGLNEQFF.

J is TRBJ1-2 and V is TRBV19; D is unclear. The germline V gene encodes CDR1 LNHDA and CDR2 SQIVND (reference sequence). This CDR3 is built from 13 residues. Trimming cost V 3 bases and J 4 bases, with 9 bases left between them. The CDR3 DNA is TGTGCCAGTAGTATGAAACATTTCTATGGCTACACCTTC. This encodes CASSMKHFYGYTF.

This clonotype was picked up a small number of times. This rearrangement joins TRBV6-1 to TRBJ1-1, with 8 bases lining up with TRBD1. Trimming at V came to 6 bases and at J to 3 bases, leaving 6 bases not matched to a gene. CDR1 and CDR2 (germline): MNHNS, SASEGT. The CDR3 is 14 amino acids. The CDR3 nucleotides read TGTGCCAGCAGGATGCAGGGGGCATACACTGAAGCTTTCTTT. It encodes CASRMQGAYTEAFF.

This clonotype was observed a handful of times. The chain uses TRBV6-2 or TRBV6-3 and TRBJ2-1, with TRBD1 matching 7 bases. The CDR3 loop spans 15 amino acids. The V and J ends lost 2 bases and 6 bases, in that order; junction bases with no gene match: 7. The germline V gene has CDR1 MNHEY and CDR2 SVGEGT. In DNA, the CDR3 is TGTGCCAGCAGTTACGAGACAGGGATTGGCAATGAGCAGTTCTTC. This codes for CASSYETGIGNEQFF.

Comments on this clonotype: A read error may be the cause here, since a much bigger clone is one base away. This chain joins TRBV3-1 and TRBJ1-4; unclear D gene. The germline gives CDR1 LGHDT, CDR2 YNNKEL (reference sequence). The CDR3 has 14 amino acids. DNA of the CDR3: TGTGCCAGCAGCCCCGCTACAACTAATGAAAAACTGTCTTTT. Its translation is CASSPATTNEKLSF.

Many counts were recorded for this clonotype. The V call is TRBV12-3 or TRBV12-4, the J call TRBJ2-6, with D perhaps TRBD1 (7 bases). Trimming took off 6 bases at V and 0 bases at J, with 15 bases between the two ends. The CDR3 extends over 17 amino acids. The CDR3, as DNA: TGTGCCAGCAGGCGGGACAGTGACCGCTCTGGGGCCAACGTCCTGACTTTC. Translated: CASRRDSDRSGANVLTF.

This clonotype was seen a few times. The CDR3 reads CASSFLRGPQHF. In nucleotides, the CDR3 is TGTGCCAGCAGCTTTCTAAGGGGGCCCCAGCATTTT. J is TRBJ1-5 and V is TRBV5-6; a weak D match, TRBD1 (5 bases). V was trimmed by 2 bases and J by 9 bases, leaving 9 bases between them. Germline assignment: CDR1 SGHDT and CDR2 YYEEEE. The CDR3 spans 12 residues.

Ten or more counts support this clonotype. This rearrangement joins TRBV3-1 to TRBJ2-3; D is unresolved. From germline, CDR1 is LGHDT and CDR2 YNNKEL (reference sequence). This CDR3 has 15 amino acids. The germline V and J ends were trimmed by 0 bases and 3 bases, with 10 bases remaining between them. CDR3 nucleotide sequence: TGTGCCAGCAGCCAAGATGAGGTGGAGACAGATACGCAGTATTTT. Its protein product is CASSQDEVETDTQYF.

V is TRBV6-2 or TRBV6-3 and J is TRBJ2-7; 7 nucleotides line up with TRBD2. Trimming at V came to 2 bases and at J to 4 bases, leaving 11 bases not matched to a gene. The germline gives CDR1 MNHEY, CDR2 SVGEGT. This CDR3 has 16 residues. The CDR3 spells CASSYPAGTTSYEQYF. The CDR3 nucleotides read TGTGCCAGCAGTTACCCTGCCGGGACTACCAGTTACGAGCAGTACTTC.

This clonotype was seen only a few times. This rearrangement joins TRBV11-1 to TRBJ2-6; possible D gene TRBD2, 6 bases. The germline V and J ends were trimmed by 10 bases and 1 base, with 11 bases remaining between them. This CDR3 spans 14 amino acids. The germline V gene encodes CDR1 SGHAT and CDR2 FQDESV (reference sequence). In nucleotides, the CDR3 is TGTGCCATCGGAGGAGGGTCTGGGGCCAACGTCCTGACTTTC. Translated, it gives CAIGGGSGANVLTF.

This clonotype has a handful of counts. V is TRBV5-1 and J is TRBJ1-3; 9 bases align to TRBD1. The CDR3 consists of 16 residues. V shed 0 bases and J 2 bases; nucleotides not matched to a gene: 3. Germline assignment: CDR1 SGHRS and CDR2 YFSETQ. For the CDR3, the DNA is TGCGCCAGCAGCTTGGACAGGGGGCTAACTGGAAACACCATATATTTT. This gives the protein CASSLDRGLTGNTIYF.

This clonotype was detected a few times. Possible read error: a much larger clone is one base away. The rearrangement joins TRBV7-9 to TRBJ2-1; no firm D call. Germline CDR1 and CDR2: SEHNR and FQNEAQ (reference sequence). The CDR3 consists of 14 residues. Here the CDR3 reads CASSLGIPTNGQFF. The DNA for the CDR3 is TGTGCCAGCAGCTTAGGTATCCCTACAAATGGGCAGTTCTTC.

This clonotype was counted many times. Here the CDR3 reads CASSEGGPGTEAFF. CDR3 DNA sequence: TGCGCCAGCAGCGAAGGGGGGCCAGGCACTGAAGCTTTCTTT. The rearrangement links TRBV5-1 to TRBJ1-1, with a tentative D call TRBD1 (6 bases). V lost 4 bases to trimming and J lost 4 bases, with 14 bases between them. The CDR3 extends over 14 amino acids. CDR1 is SGHRS, CDR2 YFSETQ, per germline.